This T cell receptor beta chain was obtained from a study of identical twins. Points from the study as a whole: Zero-insertion analyses could be partly confounded by invariant MAIT and iNKT cells. Excess low generation probability was seen in twin-shared out-of-frame alpha sequences.

This clonotype appeared many times. The antigen is undetermined. TCRdb passed the 5' RACE reads through MiXCR, listing each CDR3 protein once. The top ten hold roughly 15% of the sample, which has a few hundred thousand distinct CDR3 sequences, 6% to 7% seen once. The V gene lost 4 bases and the J gene lost 6 bases, with 15 bases spanning the gap. CDR1 is SGHRS, CDR2 YFSETQ, per germline. The CDR3 runs to 14 residues. The data also belong to a second study, concerning T cells expressing NK-cell markers.

This TCR derives from a woman under 30 in good health. Material for sequencing was CD8+ T cells sorted from blood. The chain couples TRBV5-1 to TRBJ2-3; TRBD1 might be the D (5 bases). CDR3 residues: CASSPLRRGDTQYF. The CDR3 region has the DNA TGCGCCAGCAGCCCCCTCCGTAGGGGTGATACGCAGTATTTT. Full variable domain (missing parts from reference TRBV5-1 and TRBJ2-3): KAGVTQTPRYLIKTRGQQVTLSCSPISGHRSVSWYQQTPGQGLQFLFEYFSETQRNKGNFPGRFSGRQFSNSRSEMNVSTLELGDSALYLCASSPLRRGDTQYFGPGTRLTVL.